Listed here are 10 T cell receptor beta chains from one sample, sequenced in a study of naive and memory T cell subsets. An equimolar mix of two oligonucleotides served as the beta constant-region primer for TRBC1 and TRBC2. Four rounds of PCR amplified the ligated cDNA using nested alpha and beta constant-region primers plus SP2. One entry per CDR3 protein results from TCRdb running MiXCR on the UMI-ligation and nested PCR reads. This sample has about 120,000 distinct CDR3 sequences, with roughly 36% found just once. The sequenced sample was central memory CD4+ T cells from blood. The receptors shown here come from a human donor in good health.

The rearrangement joins TRBV20-1 to TRBJ1-6; 8 bases line up with TRBD1. CDR3 length: 13 residues. Germline V gene data show CDR1 as DFQATT and CDR2 as SNEGSKA (reference sequence). The junction had 4 bases not matched to a gene; V was cut back by 4 bases and J by 8 bases. DNA of the CDR3: TGCAGTGCTAATCAGGGGGCGGATTCACCCCTCCACTTT. This sequence encodes CSANQGADSPLHF.

V and J are TRBV20-1 and TRBJ2-3; 8 bases fit TRBD2. The V segment lost 3 bases and the J segment 9 bases; nucleotides outside the gene matches: 11. Germline V gene sequence: CDR1 DFQATT, CDR2 SNEGSKA (reference sequence). This CDR3 contains 14 residues. The CDR3 DNA reads TGCAGTGCTAGTCAGAGCGGGAGAAGAGAGACGCAGTATTTT. It yields the protein CSASQSGRRETQYF.

This clonotype has a single count. The V and J genes are TRBV28 and TRBJ2-3, with D possibly TRBD2 on 6 matching bases. CDR3 length equals 15 residues. The V gene lost 6 bases and the J gene lost 4 bases, with 17 bases spanning the gap. Per germline, CDR1 MDHEN and CDR2 SYDVKM. For the CDR3, the DNA is TGTGCCAGCAGACCCGGAGGGGCCGGCCCAGATACGCAGTATTTT. This sequence encodes CASRPGGAGPDTQYF.

The J gene is TRBJ1-6, the V gene TRBV5-1; no definite D call. Germline V gives CDR1 SGHRS, CDR2 YFSETQ. Deletions cut 0 bases from V and 8 bases from J, with 6 bases between. This CDR3 has 13 amino acids. CDR3 amino acids: CASSLGVDSPLHF. The CDR3 nucleotides read TGCGCCAGCAGCTTGGGAGTCGATTCACCCCTCCACTTT.

This clonotype was recorded a few times. Written as DNA, the CDR3 is TGCAGTGCTAGAGATAGAAAAGAGTTATTCGGGCACGAGCAGTACTTC. It yields the protein CSARDRKELFGHEQYF. This chain connects TRBV20-1 to TRBJ2-7, with no clear D. Trimming took 0 bases from V and 5 from J, leaving 20 bases between them. The CDR3 loop spans 16 amino acids. Germline CDR1 is DFQATT and CDR2 is SNEGSKA (reference sequence).

The J gene is TRBJ2-3, the V gene TRBV28, with D hard to call. Germline CDR1 is MDHEN and CDR2 is SYDVKM. The CDR3 runs to 14 residues. V lost 5 bases and J 7 bases, leaving 16 bases between the germline ends. The CDR3, as DNA: TGTGCCAGCAGTCGAACGGGCGAAAGGCATACGCAGTATTTT. Its translation: CASSRTGERHTQYF. The full variable domain, completed using reference TRBV28 and TRBJ2-3, is DVKVTQSSRYLVKRTGEKVFLECVQDMDHENMFWYRQDPGLGLRLIYFSYDVKMKEKGDIPEGYSVSREKKERFSLILESASTNQTSMYLCASSRTGERHTQYFGPGTRLTVL.

A few counts support this clonotype. This chain uses TRBV6-1 with TRBJ1-1; weak D call: TRBD1 (6 bases). This CDR3 region has 14 residues. Germline V gene lookup returns CDR1 MNHNS and CDR2 SASEGT. V gave up 7 bases and J gave up 3 bases, with 15 bases separating them. CDR3 DNA: TGTGCCAGCATTTCTTACAGGGTCTACACTGAAGCTTTCTTT. Its translation is CASISYRVYTEAFF.

A few counts support this clonotype. The V call is TRBV10-3, the J call TRBJ2-7, with 8 bases matching TRBD2. Germline V gene lookup returns CDR1 ENHRY and CDR2 SYGVKD. This CDR3 comprises 16 residues. V shed 4 bases, J shed 4 bases, and the junction held 12 bases outside the gene matches. CDR3 coding DNA: TGTGCCATCAGTGCGTGGGTTAGCGGGATTGATTACGAGCAGTACTTC. This encodes CAISAWVSGIDYEQYF.

Concerning this clonotype: A clone one base away is much larger, so this may be a read error. J is TRBJ1-1 and V is TRBV20-1; possible D gene TRBD1, 5 bases. The V gene's germline CDR1 is DFQATT and CDR2 SNEGSKA (reference sequence). Trimming took 2 bases from V and 0 from J, leaving 10 bases between them. The CDR3 has 14 residues. CDR3 protein: CSARTQTVNTEAFF. The CDR3 DNA sequence: TGCAGTGCTAGAACCCAGACAGTGAACACTGAAGCTTTCTTT.

V and J are TRBV29-1 and TRBJ1-1, with D perhaps matching TRBD1 (6 bases). Germline loops: CDR1 SQVTM, CDR2 ANQGSEA. The CDR3 totals 13 residues. The V end lost 4 bases, the J end lost 2 bases, and 11 bases lay between the germline ends. CDR3 residues: CSVVGQTNTEAFF. For the CDR3, the DNA is TGCAGCGTTGTAGGACAGACTAACACTGAAGCTTTCTTT.